This T cell receptor (beta chain) was sequenced for a study of blood T cell repertoires in COVID-19. Looking at the study overall: Sources were T cells, B-cell-depleted T cells, or PBMCs; the material itself was cDNA or gDNA.

After removal of 5 bases from V and 5 bases from J, the junction contained 7 bases not matched to a gene. The germline V gene has CDR1 SGHAT and CDR2 FQNNGV. The CDR3 covers 14 residues. Authors' methods: Estimation of nucleated cell counts relied on the amplification of reference gene primers. Only in-frame clones appear in the TCRdb table, and some are missing; sequencing was by immunoSEQ multiplex PCR. D and trimming come from the DNA, and the V and J calls and clone size come from that table. The sample yields under 100,000 clones, roughly four fifths seen once. The rearrangement uses TRBV11-2 and TRBJ1-1; 8 nucleotides match TRBD1. This receptor was taken from a woman aged 65 to 85 with acute or convalescent COVID-19. Sequenced input: peripheral blood. Here the CDR3 reads CASSQGAGETEAFF. CDR3 bases: TGTGCCAGCAGCCAGGGGGCCGGTGAGACTGAAGCTTTCTTT.